This T cell receptor (beta chain) comes out of a study of T cell responses to AZD1222 COVID-19 vaccine. TCRdb's copy holds only in-frame clones and misses some; the assay was immunoSEQ multiplex PCR. Among some 40,000 clones, about nine tenths were seen once, and the ten largest hold over 20%. CDR1 is SGHNT and CDR2 is YYREEE in the germline V gene (reference sequence). This CDR3 is built from 16 residues. V lost 4 bases and J 5 bases, leaving 21 bases between the germline ends. This clone was observed a single time. Antigen specificity is unknown. Study outcomes and limitations: It should be noted that donors were predominantly white British and more often female, and clonal diversity was possibly underestimated. Repertoire sampling occurred only after the peak T cell response. The study found Spike-specific TCR breadth and depth rose after two AZD1222 doses.

The chain recombines TRBV5-4 with TRBJ2-5; the D is unclear. Sequences were derived from peripheral blood, sampled 28 days after the second dose of the MenACWY control vaccine. The TCR comes from an adult who received the MenACWY meningococcal vaccine as a control. The CDR3 DNA sequence: TGTGCCAGCAGCCGCTCGAGTGGGCACCTAGGGGAGACCCAGTACTTC. Its protein is CASSRSSGHLGETQYF. The variable domain in full, with the rest retrieved from reference TRBV5-4 and TRBJ2-5, is ETGVTQSPTHLIKTRGQQVTLRCSSQSGHNTVSWYQQALGQGPQFIFQYYREEENGRGNFPPRFSGLQFPNYSSELNVNALELDDSALYLCASSRSSGHLGETQYFGPGTRLLVL.